This TCR beta chain was identified during a study of blood T cell repertoires in COVID-19. Study summary: Acute and convalescent COVID-19 specimens originated in the United States, Italy and Spain. From T cells, B-cell-depleted T cells, or PBMCs came the material, which was cDNA or gDNA.

This clone appeared once. Original processing methods: From reference gene primer amplification, estimates of nucleated cell counts were derived. Measured with immunoSEQ multiplex PCR; TCRdb has only the in-frame clones, and not every one. Clone size and the V and J calls come from that table; the DNA yielded D and trimming. The sample holds 15,000 to 20,000 clones; roughly 86% are singletons and the top ten take 17%. In germline, CDR1 is LGHNA, CDR2 YNFKEQ. After removal of 3 bases from V and 7 bases from J, the junction contained 11 bases not matched to a gene. CDR3 length equals 17 residues. This receptor was taken from a man aged 70 or older with acute or convalescent COVID-19. Sequences were obtained from peripheral blood. The V call is TRBV4-2, the J call TRBJ2-1, with 11 bases matching TRBD2. CDR3 in DNA: TGTGCCAGCAGCCAGGCTCTAGCGGGAGGCCCGACTAATGAGCAGTTCTTC. It translates to CASSQALAGGPTNEQFF.